Listed here are 14 T cell receptor beta chains from one sample, sequenced in a study of blood T cells in healthy people across ages. The second PCR ran about 6 to 11 cycles with a sample-barcoded 5' primer and J-beta primers. TCRdb recomputed calls from the 5' RACE reads with MiXCR, one row per CDR3 protein. This table has 700,000 or so distinct CDR3 sequences, about 43% appearing once. The sequencing input was blood. The receptors shown here come from a man of 80 years or more in good health.

The chain uses TRBV20-1 and TRBJ2-3; 10 bases fit TRBD2. Looked up from germline, CDR1 is DFQATT and CDR2 is SNEGSKA (reference sequence). This CDR3 has 14 amino acids. With 6 bases clipped from V and 3 bases from J, the junction kept 6 bases outside the gene matches. This CDR3 is CSAESGGETDTQYF. The CDR3 nucleotides read TGCAGTGCCGAAAGCGGGGGGGAGACAGATACGCAGTATTTT.

The rearrangement uses TRBV3-1 and TRBJ2-1; 8 nucleotides match TRBD2. The end of the DNA is better explained by TRBJ2-7, so the J call may be wrong. The germline CDR1 and CDR2 sequences are LGHDT and YNNKEL (reference sequence). There are 16 residues in the CDR3. CDR3 DNA sequence: TGTGCCAGCAGCCAATACGGGGGGGGCGAGTACAATGAGCAGTACTTC. Protein sequence: CASSQYGGGEYNEQYF.

Details on this clonotype: Possible read error: a much larger clone is one base away. V and J are TRBV10-3 and TRBJ2-6, with D possibly TRBD2 on 6 matching bases. The CDR3 sequence is 15 residues long. Per germline, CDR1 ENHRY and CDR2 SYGVKD. CDR3 loop: CAIRPRGSGTNVLTF. The CDR3 bases are TGTGCCATCAGGCCGCGGGGATCTGGGACCAACGTCCTGACTTTC.

This chain joins TRBV9 and TRBJ1-1, with D possibly TRBD1 on 6 matching bases. The CDR3 runs to 15 residues. The V end was cut by 0 bases, the J end by 1 base, with 10 bases between. CDR1 and CDR2 from the germline V gene are SGDLS and YYNGEE. The DNA for the CDR3 is TGTGCCAGCAGCGTAGATGGGGGCCCGAACACTGAAGCTTTCTTT. Protein sequence: CASSVDGGPNTEAFF.

This clonotype was recorded many times. V gene TRBV7-2 combines with J gene TRBJ2-3, with TRBD1 matching over 7 bases. With V trimmed by 4 bases and J by 3 bases, 10 bases remained unmatched. CDR3 size: 16 residues. In germline, CDR1 is SGHTA, CDR2 FQGNSA. Here the CDR3 reads CASSYRQGLGTDTQYF. The CDR3 DNA follows: TGTGCCAGCAGCTATAGACAGGGTTTAGGAACAGATACGCAGTATTTT. Full variable domain (outside the CDR3, taken from reference TRBV7-2 and TRBJ2-3): GAGVSQSPSNKVTEKGKDVELRCDPISGHTALYWYRQSLGQGLEFLIYFQGNSAPDKSGLPSDRFSAERTGGSVSTLTIQRTQQEDSAVYLCASSYRQGLGTDTQYFGPGTRLTVL.

This sequence joins TRBV3-1 and TRBJ2-7, with no clear D. Trimming shortened V by 4 bases and J by 6 bases, and 10 bases separated the two germline ends. Germline loops: CDR1 LGHDT, CDR2 YNNKEL (reference sequence). The CDR3 sequence is 12 residues long. The CDR3 bases are TGTGCCAGCAGCCTGAACAGAGGCGAGCAGTACTTC. This codes for CASSLNRGEQYF.

As to this clonotype: The germline gene is not matched at one end of the junction; a read error may be the cause. The chain carries TRBV5-1 and TRBJ2-5; the D gene is possibly TRBD1 (6 bases). Per germline, CDR1 SGHRS and CDR2 YFSETQ. The CDR3 is 13 amino acids. The CDR3 nucleotides are TGTGCCAGCAGTGCACAGGGTGGAGAGACCCAGTACTTC. Amino acids: CASSAQGGETQYF.

Note on this clonotype: Possible read error: a much larger clone is one base away. The rearrangement uses TRBV6-2 or TRBV6-3 and TRBJ2-5, with TRBD1 matching over 8 bases. Germline CDR1 and CDR2: MNHEY and SVGEGT. With V trimmed by 5 bases and J by 13 bases, 15 bases remained unmatched. The CDR3 has 14 amino acids. Here the CDR3 reads CASSTPDRAGERYF. CDR3 nucleotide sequence: TGTGCCAGCAGTACCCCGGACAGGGCAGGCGAGCGGTACTTC.

This clonotype showed up just a few times. The chain recombines TRBV6-1 with TRBJ1-1, with D unresolved. The CDR3 is 12 amino acids. The germline V gene has CDR1 MNHNS and CDR2 SASEGT. V lost 4 bases and J lost 2, with 5 bases in between. The chain's CDR3 is CASSVSNTEAFF. The DNA of the CDR3 is TGTGCCAGCAGTGTTTCTAACACTGAAGCTTTCTTT.

A note on this clonotype: A read error may explain this, as a much larger clone is one base away. The rearrangement joins TRBV11-2 to TRBJ2-5, with TRBD1 matching 9 bases. CDR1 and CDR2 (germline): SGHAT, FQNNGV. The CDR3 has 13 residues. The DNA for the CDR3 is TGTGCCAGCAGCTCAGACAGGGGGGAGACCCTGTACTTC. Its protein is CASSSDRGETLYF. The full variable domain, with the rest looked up from reference TRBV11-2 and TRBJ2-5, is EAGVAQSPRYKIIEKRQSVAFWCNPISGHATLYWYQQILGQGPKLLIQFQNNGVVDDSQLPKDRFSAERLKGVDSTLKIQPAKLEDSAVYLCASSSDRGETLYFGPGTRLLVL.

The table lists this clonotype with a few counts. The V call is TRBV20-1, the J call TRBJ1-4, with D unresolved. Trimming took off 1 base at V and 8 bases at J, with 14 bases between the two ends. CDR3 length: 14 amino acids. CDR1 DFQATT and CDR2 SNEGSKA come from the germline V gene (reference sequence). The CDR3 DNA reads as TGCAGTGCTAGAGGCCCCGCTCGAGGGGAAAAACTGTTTTTT. It yields the protein CSARGPARGEKLFF.

V gene TRBV3-1 combines with J gene TRBJ2-1; D is perhaps TRBD2 (7 bases). Trimming removed 4 bases from V and 7 bases from J, with 17 bases in between. The CDR3 spans 15 residues. CDR1 and CDR2 (germline): LGHDT, YNNKEL (reference sequence). The CDR3 sequence is CASSPGGPFRNEQFF. The CDR3 DNA follows: TGTGCCAGCAGCCCCGGGGGGCCGTTTCGAAATGAGCAGTTCTTC.

This clonotype has only a few counts. This sequence joins TRBV20-1 and TRBJ2-1, with D unresolved. Trimming shortened V by 5 bases and J by 7 bases, and 18 bases separated the two germline ends. The CDR3 spans 14 residues. Germline-derived CDR1 and CDR2 are DFQATT and SNEGSKA (reference sequence). DNA of the CDR3: TGCAGTGCTGCGAGTCGGGCCGGCCAGAATGAGCAGTTCTTC. This codes for CSAASRAGQNEQFF.

This clonotype was detected only a few times. The chain has TRBV7-9 and TRBJ2-5, with D unresolved. Germline CDR1 and CDR2: SEHNR and FQNEAQ (reference sequence). V was clipped by 3 bases and J by 0 bases, with 8 bases between them. The CDR3 contains 14 residues. The CDR3 sequence: CASSLYLNQETQYF. CDR3 bases: TGTGCCAGCAGCTTGTACCTGAACCAAGAGACCCAGTACTTC.